Each of the 15 T cell receptor beta chains below was sequenced from the same sample in a study of identical twins' blood T cells. One entry per CDR3 protein results from TCRdb running MiXCR on the 5' RACE reads. The sample lists fewer than 450,000 distinct CDR3 sequences; roughly 31% were seen once. Sequencing was carried out using PBMCs. All receptors derive from a woman between 18 and 55 years old in good health.

The chain employs TRBV29-1 and TRBJ1-2, with TRBD1 identical over 7 bases. The J segment lost 4 bases and the V segment lost 3 bases, leaving 5 bases of the junction unmatched. This CDR3 is 13 amino acids long. From germline, CDR1 is SQVTM and CDR2 ANQGSEA. CDR3 in DNA: TGCAGCGTTGACGAGACAGGGCGCTATGGCTACACCTTC. Its translation is CSVDETGRYGYTF.

The chain carries TRBV28 and TRBJ2-3; D call uncertain. V dropped 6 bases and J dropped 6 bases, with 7 bases sitting between them. Germline values: CDR1 MDHEN, CDR2 SYDVKM. This CDR3 contains 11 residues. CDR3 sequence: CASSLYDTQYF. CDR3 DNA: TGTGCCAGCAGCCTTTACGATACGCAGTATTTT.

This clonotype was counted many times. The CDR3 DNA sequence: TGTGCCAGCAGTTTCGCAAAGCACGAGCAGTACTTC. It is translated as CASSFAKHEQYF. The chain carries TRBV28 and TRBJ2-7, with D uncertain. Germline lookup yields CDR1 MDHEN and CDR2 SYDVKM. CDR3 length equals 12 residues. Trimming removed 3 bases from V and 5 bases from J, with 8 bases in between.

This clonotype was seen only a few times. The chain is built from TRBV29-1 and TRBJ1-3; possibly TRBD1 for D (5 bases). This CDR3 has 13 residues. Germline-derived CDR1 and CDR2 are SQVTM and ANQGSEA. Trimming cost V 6 bases and J 4 bases, with 13 bases left between them. As DNA, the CDR3 is TGCAGCGTCCGGGACGCACTCGGAAACACCATATATTTT. It yields the protein CSVRDALGNTIYF.

Only a few counts were recorded for this clonotype. V gene TRBV6-2 or TRBV6-3 combines with J gene TRBJ2-7, with D tentatively TRBD2 (5 bases). Germline loops: CDR1 MNHEY, CDR2 SVGEGT. Trimming took 0 bases from V and 3 from J, leaving 15 bases between them. The CDR3 has 16 residues. CDR3 sequence reads: CASSYSVRKGSYEQYF. The CDR3, as DNA: TGTGCCAGCAGTTACTCGGTTCGGAAAGGGAGCTACGAGCAGTACTTC.

The rearrangement uses TRBV18 and TRBJ1-1, with TRBD1 identical over 8 bases. The CDR3 covers 16 residues. Germline V CDR1 and CDR2: KGHSH, LQKENI. V was clipped by 3 bases and J by 0 bases; unmatched bases: 6. In nucleotides, the CDR3 is TGTGCCAGCTCACCCGGGACAGGAAACATGAACACTGAAGCTTTCTTT. Translated: CASSPGTGNMNTEAFF. The full variable domain, in which reference TRBV18 and TRBJ1-1 provide the parts outside the CDR3, is NAGVMQNPRHLVRRRGQEARLRCSPMKGHSHVYWYRQLPEEGLKFMVYLQKENIIDESGMPKERFSAEFPKEGPSILRIQQVVRGDSAAYFCASSPGTGNMNTEAFFGQGTRLTVV.

This clonotype was seen repeatedly, ten times or more. The chain has TRBV23-1 and TRBJ1-5; D is unresolved. TRBV23-1 is placed among ORFs of uncertain function. Deletions cut 7 bases from V and 0 bases from J, with 16 bases between. The length of the CDR3 is 16 residues. CDR3: CASIKSTEDSNQPQHF. The DNA of the CDR3 is TGCGCCAGCATAAAGTCGACTGAAGATAGCAATCAGCCCCAGCATTTT.

This sequence joins TRBV5-1 and TRBJ1-2; 7 nucleotides match TRBD1. In germline, CDR1 is SGHRS, CDR2 YFSETQ. This CDR3 contains 16 residues. Trimming cost V 0 bases and J 7 bases; bases outside gene matches: 12. Written as DNA, the CDR3 is TGCGCCAGCAGCTTGGATGGTGGGACAGCCATGGGTGGCTACACCTTC. Protein: CASSLDGGTAMGGYTF.

The rearrangement uses TRBV21-1 and TRBJ1-5. TRBV21-1 is shown as a pseudogene. The CDR3 runs 18 residues. DNA of the CDR3: TGTGCCAGCAGCAAAATTTCCGCCGGACGGCTAAGCAATCAGCCCCAGCATTTT. Its translation: CASSKISAGRLSNQPQHF.

This chain connects TRBV19 to TRBJ1-5; a possible D gene is TRBD1 (6 bases). V shed 5 bases and J shed 1 base, with 18 bases lying between them. There are 17 residues in the CDR3. Germline CDR1 reads LNHDA; CDR2 reads SQIVND (reference sequence). The CDR3 loop reads CASSARGGPSSNQPQHF. DNA of the CDR3: TGTGCCAGTAGTGCCCGCGGGGGGCCATCCAGCAATCAGCCCCAGCATTTT. The whole variable domain, filled in from reference TRBV19 and TRBJ1-5, reads DGGITQSPKYLFRKEGQNVTLSCEQNLNHDAMYWYRQDPGQGLRLIYYSQIVNDFQKGDIAEGYSVSREKKESFPLTVTSAQKNPTAFYLCASSARGGPSSNQPQHFGDGTRLSIL.

A few counts support this clonotype. The chain's CDR3 is CSARTVGEAFF. The CDR3 DNA follows: TGCAGTGCTAGAACGGTGGGGGAAGCTTTCTTT. The chain carries TRBV20-1 and TRBJ1-1, with D hard to call. The CDR3 has 11 residues. Between the trimmed V and J ends, which lost 2 bases and 8 bases, there was a span of 9 bases. Germline-derived CDR1 and CDR2 are DFQATT and SNEGSKA (reference sequence).

The V gene is TRBV6-4, the J gene TRBJ2-3; 10 bases fit TRBD2. From germline, CDR1 is MRHNA and CDR2 SNTAGT. CDR3 length equals 16 residues. V lost 3 bases and J lost 2; bases outside the gene matches: 5. The CDR3 DNA reads as TGTGCCAGCAGTGAGAGCGGGGGGGCTCCCACAGATACGCAGTATTTT. Protein sequence: CASSESGGAPTDTQYF.

This clonotype was recorded a few times. V and J are TRBV12-3 or TRBV12-4 and TRBJ1-2, with D possibly being TRBD1 (6 bases). The CDR3 sequence is 14 residues long. V was clipped by 7 bases and J by 4 bases, with 16 bases between them. CDR3 sequence: CASTVSGTLYGYTF. In DNA, the CDR3 is TGTGCCAGCACTGTTTCCGGGACACTCTATGGCTACACCTTC.

This chain connects TRBV2 to TRBJ2-1, with a possible D match to TRBD1 (5 bases). The germline V and J ends were trimmed by 6 bases and 3 bases, with 9 bases remaining between them. Germline CDR1 and CDR2: SNHLY and FYNNEI. This CDR3 contains 13 residues. The CDR3 sequence is CASRVRGYNEQFF. CDR3 nucleotide sequence: TGTGCCAGCAGGGTTAGGGGCTACAATGAGCAGTTCTTC.

This rearrangement joins TRBV18 to TRBJ1-1; D call uncertain. V lost 0 bases to trimming and J lost 3 bases, with 11 bases between them. CDR1 KGHSH and CDR2 LQKENI come from the germline V gene. The CDR3 totals 15 residues. The CDR3 here is CASSPPTQADTEAFF. Here the CDR3 DNA reads TGTGCCAGCTCACCACCGACTCAGGCGGACACTGAAGCTTTCTTT. Based on the CDR3 plus reference TRBV18 and TRBJ1-1, the full variable domain is NAGVMQNPRHLVRRRGQEARLRCSPMKGHSHVYWYRQLPEEGLKFMVYLQKENIIDESGMPKERFSAEFPKEGPSILRIQQVVRGDSAAYFCASSPPTQADTEAFFGQGTRLTVV.